This T cell receptor beta chain was recorded in a study of blood T cell repertoires in COVID-19. There are 14 residues in the CDR3. Germline CDR1 reads SGHRS; CDR2 reads YFSETQ. Trimming stripped 5 bases from V and 4 bases from J, with 15 bases between. Clones were sequenced by immunoSEQ multiplex PCR, and TCRdb holds only the in-frame ones, with some missing. The sample lists some 200,000 clones; 81% were seen once. This receptor was identified in a woman aged 40 to 50 with COVID-19, enrolled during active disease. The chain carries TRBV5-1 and TRBJ2-5; D perhaps matches TRBD1 (7 bases). The source material was peripheral blood. The CDR3: CASSIRQGGETQYF. CDR3 bases: TGCGCCAGCAGTATTCGGCAGGGGGGAGAGACCCAGTACTTC.